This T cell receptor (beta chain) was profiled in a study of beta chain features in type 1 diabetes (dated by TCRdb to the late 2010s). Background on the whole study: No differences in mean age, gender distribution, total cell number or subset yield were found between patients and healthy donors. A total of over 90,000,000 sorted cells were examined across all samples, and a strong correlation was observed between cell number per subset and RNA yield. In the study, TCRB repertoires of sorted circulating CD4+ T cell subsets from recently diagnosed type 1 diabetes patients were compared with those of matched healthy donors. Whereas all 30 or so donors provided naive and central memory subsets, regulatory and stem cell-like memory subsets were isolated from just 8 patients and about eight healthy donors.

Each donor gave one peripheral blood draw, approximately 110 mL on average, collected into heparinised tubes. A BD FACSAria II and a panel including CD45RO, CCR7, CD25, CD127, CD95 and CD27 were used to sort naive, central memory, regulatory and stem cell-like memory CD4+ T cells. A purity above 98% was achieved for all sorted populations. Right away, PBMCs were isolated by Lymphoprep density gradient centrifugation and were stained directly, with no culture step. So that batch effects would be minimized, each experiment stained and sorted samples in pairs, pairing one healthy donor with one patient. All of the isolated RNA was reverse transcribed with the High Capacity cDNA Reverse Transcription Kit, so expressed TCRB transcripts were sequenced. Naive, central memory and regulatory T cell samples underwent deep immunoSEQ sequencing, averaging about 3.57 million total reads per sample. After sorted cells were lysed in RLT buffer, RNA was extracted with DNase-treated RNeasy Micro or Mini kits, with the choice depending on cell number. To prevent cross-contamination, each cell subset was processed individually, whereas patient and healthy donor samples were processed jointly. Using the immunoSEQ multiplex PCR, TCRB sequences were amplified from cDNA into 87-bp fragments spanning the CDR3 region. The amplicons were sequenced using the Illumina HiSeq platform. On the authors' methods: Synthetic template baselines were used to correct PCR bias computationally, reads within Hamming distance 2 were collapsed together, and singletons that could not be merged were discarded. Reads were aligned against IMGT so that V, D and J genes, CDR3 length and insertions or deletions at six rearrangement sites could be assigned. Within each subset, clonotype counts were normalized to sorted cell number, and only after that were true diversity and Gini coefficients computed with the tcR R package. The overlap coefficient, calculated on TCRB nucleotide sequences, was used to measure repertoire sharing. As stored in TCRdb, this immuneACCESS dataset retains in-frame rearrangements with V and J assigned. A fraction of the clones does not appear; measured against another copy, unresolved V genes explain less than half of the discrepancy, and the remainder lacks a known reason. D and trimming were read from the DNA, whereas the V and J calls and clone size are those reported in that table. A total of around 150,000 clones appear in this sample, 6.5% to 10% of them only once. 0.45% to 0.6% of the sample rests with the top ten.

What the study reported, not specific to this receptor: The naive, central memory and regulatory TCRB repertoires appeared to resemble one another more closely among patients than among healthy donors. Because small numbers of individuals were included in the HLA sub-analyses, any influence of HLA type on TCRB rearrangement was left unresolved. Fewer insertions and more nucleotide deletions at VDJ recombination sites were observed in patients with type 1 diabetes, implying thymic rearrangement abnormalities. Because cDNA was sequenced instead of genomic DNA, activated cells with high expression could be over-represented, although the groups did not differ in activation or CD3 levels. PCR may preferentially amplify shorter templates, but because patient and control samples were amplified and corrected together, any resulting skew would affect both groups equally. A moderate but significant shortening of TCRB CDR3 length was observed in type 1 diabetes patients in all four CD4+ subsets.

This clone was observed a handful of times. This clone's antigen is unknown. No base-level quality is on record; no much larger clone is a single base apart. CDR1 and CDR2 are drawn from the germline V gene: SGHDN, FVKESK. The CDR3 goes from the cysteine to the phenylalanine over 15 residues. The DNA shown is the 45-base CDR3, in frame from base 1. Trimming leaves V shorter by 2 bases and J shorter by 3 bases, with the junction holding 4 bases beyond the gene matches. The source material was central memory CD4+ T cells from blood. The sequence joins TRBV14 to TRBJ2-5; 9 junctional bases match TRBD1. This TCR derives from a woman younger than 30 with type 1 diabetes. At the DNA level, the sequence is TGTGCCAGCAGCCAAAACAGGGGGCTGGAAGAGACCCAGTACTTC. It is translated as CASSQNRGLEETQYF. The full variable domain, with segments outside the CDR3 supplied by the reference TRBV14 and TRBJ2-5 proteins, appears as EAGVTQFPSHSVIEKGQTVTLRCDPISGHDNLYWYRRVMGKEIKFLLHFVKESKQDESGMPNNRFLAERTGGTYSTLKVQPAELEDSGVYFCASSQNRGLEETQYFGPGTRLLVL.